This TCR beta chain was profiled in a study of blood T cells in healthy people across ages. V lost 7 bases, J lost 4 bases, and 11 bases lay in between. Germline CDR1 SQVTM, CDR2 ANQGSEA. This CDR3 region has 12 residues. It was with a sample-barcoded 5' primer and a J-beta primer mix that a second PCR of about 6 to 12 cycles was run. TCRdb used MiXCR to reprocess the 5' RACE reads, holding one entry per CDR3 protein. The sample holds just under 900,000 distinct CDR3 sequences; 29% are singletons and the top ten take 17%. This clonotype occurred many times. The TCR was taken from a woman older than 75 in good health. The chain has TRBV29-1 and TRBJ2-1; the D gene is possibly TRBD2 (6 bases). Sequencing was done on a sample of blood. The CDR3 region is CSGGGTYNEQFF. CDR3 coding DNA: TGCAGCGGTGGCGGGACTTACAATGAGCAGTTCTTC.